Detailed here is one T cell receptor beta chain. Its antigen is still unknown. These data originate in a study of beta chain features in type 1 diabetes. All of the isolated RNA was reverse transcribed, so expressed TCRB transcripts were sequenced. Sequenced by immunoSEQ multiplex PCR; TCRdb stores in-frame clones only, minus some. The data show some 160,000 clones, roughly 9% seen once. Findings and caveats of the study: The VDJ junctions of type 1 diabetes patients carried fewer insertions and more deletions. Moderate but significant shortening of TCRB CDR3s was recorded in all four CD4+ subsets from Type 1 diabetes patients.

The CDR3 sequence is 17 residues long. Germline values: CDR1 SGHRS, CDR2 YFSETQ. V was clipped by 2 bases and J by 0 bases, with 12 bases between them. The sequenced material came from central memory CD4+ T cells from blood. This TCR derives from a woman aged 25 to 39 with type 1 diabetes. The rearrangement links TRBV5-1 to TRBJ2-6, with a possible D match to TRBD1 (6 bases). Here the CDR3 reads CASSLTDSSSGANVLTF. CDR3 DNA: TGCGCCAGCAGCTTAACGGACAGTAGCTCTGGGGCCAACGTCCTGACTTTC.